The 11 T cell receptor beta chains listed next were all sequenced from one sample in a study of cytomegalovirus exposure and HLA in healthy donors. The PCR made use of 60 Vbeta and 13 Jbeta primers. Assay used: immunoSEQ multiplex PCR; TCRdb lists only in-frame clones, some missing. The sample has roughly 100,000 clones, around 72% seen once. The sample taken for sequencing was PBMCs. The receptor set was obtained from a male donor in good health and CMV-seronegative.

This clone showed up just a few times. The gene calls are TRBV5-1 and TRBJ2-6; TRBD2 aligns across 8 bases. Trimming took 2 bases from V and 7 from J; bases not matched to a gene: 5. The CDR3 runs to 15 residues. Germline V gene sequence: CDR1 SGHRS, CDR2 YFSETQ. This CDR3 is CASSLAGDNANVLTF. The CDR3 bases are TGCGCCAGCAGCTTAGCGGGGGATAATGCCAACGTCCTGACTTTC.

This sequence joins TRBV2 and TRBJ2-1; 8 bases agree with TRBD1. With V trimmed by 3 bases and J by 5 bases, 15 bases remained unmatched. The CDR3 has 18 amino acids. Per germline, CDR1 SNHLY and CDR2 FYNNEI. CDR3 protein: CASSEPTDRVSVNNEQFF. The CDR3 region has the DNA TGTGCCAGCAGTGAGCCCACGGACAGGGTAAGCGTAAACAATGAGCAGTTCTTC.

The chain recombines TRBV29-1 with TRBJ2-2, with D perhaps TRBD1 (6 bases). Trimming removed 7 bases at V and 0 bases at J, with 9 bases between. The CDR3 loop spans 13 amino acids. Germline loops: CDR1 SQVTM, CDR2 ANQGSEA. The CDR3: CSAQGPNTGELFF. The CDR3 bases are TGCAGCGCACAGGGCCCGAACACCGGGGAGCTGTTTTTT.

This clone counts as medium-sized. The chain recombines TRBV11-3 with TRBJ2-1; no reliable D call. The V and J ends lost 4 bases and 5 bases respectively, with 12 bases between them. The CDR3 consists of 14 residues. Germline CDR1 reads SGHNT; CDR2 reads YENEEA. CDR3 in DNA: TGTGCCAGCAGCTACGTGACTGGAAACAATGAGCAGTTCTTC. Encoded protein: CASSYVTGNNEQFF.

The chain links TRBV7-9 to TRBJ2-2, with D possibly TRBD1 on 6 matching bases. V shed 6 bases and J shed 5 bases, with 10 bases lying between them. This CDR3 is 13 amino acids long. CDR1 is SEHNR and CDR2 is FQNEAQ in the germline V gene (reference sequence). In DNA, the CDR3 is TGTGCCAGCAGGTCGACAGGAACCGGGGAGCTGTTTTTT. Its translation is CASRSTGTGELFF.

The chain combines TRBV25-1 with TRBJ1-1, with TRBD1 identical over 9 bases. This CDR3 has 14 amino acids. Germline assignment: CDR1 MGHDK and CDR2 SYGVNS. Losses at the gene ends were 3 bases for V and 8 bases for J; bases not matched to a gene: 7. The CDR3 is CASSDGTGTLEAFF. The CDR3 DNA follows: TGTGCCAGCAGTGACGGGACAGGGACCCTAGAAGCTTTCTTT.

This chain uses TRBV10-3 with TRBJ2-1; 10 bases are shared with TRBD2. V lost 3 bases to trimming and J lost 0 bases; unmatched junction nucleotides: 5. The CDR3 has 17 amino acids. CDR1 ENHRY and CDR2 SYGVKD come from the germline V gene. DNA of the CDR3: TGTGCCATCAGTGATGAGTCTAGCGGGAGCTCCTACAATGAGCAGTTCTTC. It codes for CAISDESSGSSYNEQFF.

In this sample, this clone turned up a few times. The junction and the germline gene differ at one end; a read error may be behind it. The chain combines TRBV7-9 with TRBJ2-3; D ambiguous. The CDR3 contains 12 residues. In germline, CDR1 is SEHNR, CDR2 FQNEAQ (reference sequence). CDR3 protein: CSSSPLGDTQYF. The CDR3 DNA reads as TGTTCCAGCAGCCCACTCGGGGATACGCAGTATTTT.

The chain carries TRBV19 and TRBJ2-1, with 12 positions matching TRBD2. The CDR3 has 16 amino acids. In germline, CDR1 is LNHDA, CDR2 SQIVND (reference sequence). The ends lost 5 bases at V and 5 bases at J; junction bases unmatched: 7. CDR3 residues: CASSLLRTSGNNEQFF. The CDR3 DNA follows: TGTGCCAGTAGTCTACTCCGGACTAGCGGGAACAATGAGCAGTTCTTC.

The V and J genes are TRBV11-2 and TRBJ2-2; TRBD1 is a possible D gene (5 bases). This CDR3 region has 16 residues. Germline CDR1 reads SGHAT; CDR2 reads FQNNGV. Trimming took off 5 bases at V and 0 bases at J, with 13 bases between the two ends. In nucleotides, the CDR3 is TGTGCCAGCAGCAAATGGGCCAGGGCGAACACCGGGGAGCTGTTTTTT. Translation: CASSKWARANTGELFF.

V gene TRBV7-3 combines with J gene TRBJ2-1; 11 bases are a match to TRBD2. Germline CDR1 is SGHTA and CDR2 is FQGTGA. The CDR3 loop spans 14 amino acids. Trimming removed 3 bases from V and 8 bases from J; junction bases left unmatched: 3. Here the CDR3 DNA reads TGTGCCAGCAGCTTGACTAGCGGGAATCATGAGCAGTTCTTC. Protein sequence: CASSLTSGNHEQFF.